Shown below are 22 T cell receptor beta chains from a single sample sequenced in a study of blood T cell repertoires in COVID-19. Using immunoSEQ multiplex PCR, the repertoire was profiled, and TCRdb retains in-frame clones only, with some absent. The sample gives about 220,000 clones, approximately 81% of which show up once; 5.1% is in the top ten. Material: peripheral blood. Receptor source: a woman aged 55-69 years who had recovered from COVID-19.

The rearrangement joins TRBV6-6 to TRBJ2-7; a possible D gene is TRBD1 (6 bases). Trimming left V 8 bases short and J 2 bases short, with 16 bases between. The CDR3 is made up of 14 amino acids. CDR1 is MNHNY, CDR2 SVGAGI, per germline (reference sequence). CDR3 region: CASGRRGSAYEQYF. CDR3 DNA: TGTGCCAGCGGCCGCAGGGGTTCAGCCTACGAGCAGTACTTC.

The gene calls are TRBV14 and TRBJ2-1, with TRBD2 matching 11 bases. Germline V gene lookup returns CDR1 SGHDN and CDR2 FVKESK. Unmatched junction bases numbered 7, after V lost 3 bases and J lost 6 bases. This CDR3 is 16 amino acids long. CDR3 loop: CASSHQTSGGINEQFF. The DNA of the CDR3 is TGTGCCAGCAGCCACCAAACTAGCGGGGGTATCAATGAGCAGTTCTTC.

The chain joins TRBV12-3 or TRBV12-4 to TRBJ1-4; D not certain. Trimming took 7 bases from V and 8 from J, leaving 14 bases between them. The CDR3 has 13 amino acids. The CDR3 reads CASTHAYGEKLFF. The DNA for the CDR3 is TGTGCCAGCACCCACGCCTACGGGGAAAAACTGTTTTTT.

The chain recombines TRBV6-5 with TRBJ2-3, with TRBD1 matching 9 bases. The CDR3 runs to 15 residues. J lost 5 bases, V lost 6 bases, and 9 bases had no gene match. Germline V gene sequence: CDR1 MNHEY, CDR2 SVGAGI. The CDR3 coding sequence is TGTGCCAGCAGGATCCGGGACAGGGCTATAGATACGCAGTATTTT. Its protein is CASRIRDRAIDTQYF.

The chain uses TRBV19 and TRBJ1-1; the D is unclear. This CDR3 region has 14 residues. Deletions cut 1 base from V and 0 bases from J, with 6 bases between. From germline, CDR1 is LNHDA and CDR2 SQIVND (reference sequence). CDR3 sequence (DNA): TGTGCCAGTAGTATAGGTCCGTTGAACACTGAAGCTTTCTTT. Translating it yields CASSIGPLNTEAFF.

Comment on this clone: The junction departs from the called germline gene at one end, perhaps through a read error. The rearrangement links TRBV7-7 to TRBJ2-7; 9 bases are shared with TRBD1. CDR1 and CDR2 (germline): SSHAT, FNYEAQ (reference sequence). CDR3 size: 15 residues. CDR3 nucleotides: TGTGCTAGCAGCGCCGGGACAGGGCCGTCCTACGAGCAGTACTTC. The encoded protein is CASSAGTGPSYEQYF.

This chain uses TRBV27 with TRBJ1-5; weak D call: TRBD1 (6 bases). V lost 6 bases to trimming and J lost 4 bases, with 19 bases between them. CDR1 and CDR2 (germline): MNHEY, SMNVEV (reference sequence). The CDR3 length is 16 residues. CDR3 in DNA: TGTGCCAGCAGGACCAACAGGGTGGGGGATAATCAGCCCCAGCATTTT. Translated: CASRTNRVGDNQPQHF.

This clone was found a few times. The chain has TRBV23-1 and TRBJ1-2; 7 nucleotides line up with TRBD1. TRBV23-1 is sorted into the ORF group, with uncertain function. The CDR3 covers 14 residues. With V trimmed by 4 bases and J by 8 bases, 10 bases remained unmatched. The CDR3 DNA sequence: TGCGCCAGCAGTCCACAGGGGAAGGGCGAAGGCTACACCTTC. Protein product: CASSPQGKGEGYTF.

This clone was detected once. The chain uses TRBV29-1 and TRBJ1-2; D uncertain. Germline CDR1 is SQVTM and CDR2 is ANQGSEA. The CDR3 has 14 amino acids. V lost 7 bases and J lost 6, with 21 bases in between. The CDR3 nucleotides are TGCAGCGCGCCCACCCCGGTGAGGGCCCATGGCTACACCTTC. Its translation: CSAPTPVRAHGYTF.

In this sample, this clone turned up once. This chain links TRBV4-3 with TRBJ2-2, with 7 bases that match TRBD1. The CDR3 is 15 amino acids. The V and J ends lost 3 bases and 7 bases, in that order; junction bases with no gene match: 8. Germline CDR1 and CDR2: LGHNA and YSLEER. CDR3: CASSQRGQAGGELFF. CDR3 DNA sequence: TGCGCCAGCAGCCAGCGAGGACAGGCAGGCGGGGAGCTGTTTTTT.

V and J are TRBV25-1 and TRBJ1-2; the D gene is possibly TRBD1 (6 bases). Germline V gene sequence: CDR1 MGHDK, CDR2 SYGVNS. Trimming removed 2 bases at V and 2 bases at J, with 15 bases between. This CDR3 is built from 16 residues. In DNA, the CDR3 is TGTGCCAGCAGTGAACAAATTACAGGGACGAACTATGGCTACACCTTC. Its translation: CASSEQITGTNYGYTF.

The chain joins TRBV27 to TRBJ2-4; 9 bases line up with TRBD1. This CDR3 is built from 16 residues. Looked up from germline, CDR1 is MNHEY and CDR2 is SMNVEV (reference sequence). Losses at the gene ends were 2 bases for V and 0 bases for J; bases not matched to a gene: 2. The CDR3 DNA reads TGTGCCAGCAGTTTAGGGACAGGGCTAGCCAAAAACATTCAGTACTTC. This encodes CASSLGTGLAKNIQYF.

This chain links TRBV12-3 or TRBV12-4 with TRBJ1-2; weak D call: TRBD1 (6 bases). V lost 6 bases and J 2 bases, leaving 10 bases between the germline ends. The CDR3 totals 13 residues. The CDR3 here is CASSYRANYGYTF. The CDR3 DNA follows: TGTGCCAGCAGCTACAGGGCAAACTATGGCTACACCTTC.

CDR3 protein: CASSFQRDTDTQYF. CDR3 nucleotide sequence: TGCGCCAGCAGCTTCCAGAGGGACACAGATACGCAGTATTTT. The chain couples TRBV5-1 to TRBJ2-3, with D tentatively TRBD2 (5 bases). Germline V CDR1 and CDR2: SGHRS, YFSETQ. Trimming pared 2 bases from V and 2 bases from J, leaving 9 bases between. The CDR3 sequence is 14 residues long.

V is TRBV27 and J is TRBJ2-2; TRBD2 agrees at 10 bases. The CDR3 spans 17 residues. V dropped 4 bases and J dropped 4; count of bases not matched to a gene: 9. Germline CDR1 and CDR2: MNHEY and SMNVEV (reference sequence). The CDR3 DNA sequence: TGTGCCAGCAGTTCTCTCCGCGGACTAGCGGCCACCGGGGAGCTGTTTTTT. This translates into CASSSLRGLAATGELFF.

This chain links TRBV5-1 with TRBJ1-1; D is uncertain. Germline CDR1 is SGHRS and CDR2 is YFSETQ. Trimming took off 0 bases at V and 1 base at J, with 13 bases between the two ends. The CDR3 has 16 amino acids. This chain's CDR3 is CASSLGEDWKNTEAFF. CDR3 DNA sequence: TGCGCCAGCAGCTTGGGGGAGGACTGGAAGAACACTGAAGCTTTCTTT.

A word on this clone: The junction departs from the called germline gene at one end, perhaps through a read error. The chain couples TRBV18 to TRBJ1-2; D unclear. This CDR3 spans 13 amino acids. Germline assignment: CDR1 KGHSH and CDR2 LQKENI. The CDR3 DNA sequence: TGTGCCAGCGCACCACCCAGCGTCTATGGCTACACCTTC. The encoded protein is CASAPPSVYGYTF.

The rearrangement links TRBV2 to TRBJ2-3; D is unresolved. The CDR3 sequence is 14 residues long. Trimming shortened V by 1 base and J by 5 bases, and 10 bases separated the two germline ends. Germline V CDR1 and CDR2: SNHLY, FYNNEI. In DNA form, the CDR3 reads TGTGCCAGCAGTGAAGGACGTTCAGGAGATACGCAGTATTTT. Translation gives CASSEGRSGDTQYF.

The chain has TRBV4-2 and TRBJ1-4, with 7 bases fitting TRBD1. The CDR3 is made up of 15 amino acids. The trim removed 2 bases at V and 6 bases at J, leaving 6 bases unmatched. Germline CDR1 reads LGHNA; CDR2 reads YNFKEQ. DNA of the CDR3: TGTGCCAGCAGCCAAATAGGGGGCGAAGATGAAAAACTGTTTTTT. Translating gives CASSQIGGEDEKLFF.

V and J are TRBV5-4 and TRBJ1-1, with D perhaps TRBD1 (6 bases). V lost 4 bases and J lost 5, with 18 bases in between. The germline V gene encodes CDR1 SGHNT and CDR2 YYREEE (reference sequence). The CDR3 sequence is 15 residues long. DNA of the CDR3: TGTGCCAGCAGCCAGCCACTACAGGGTTTAACTGAAGCTTTCTTT. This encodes CASSQPLQGLTEAFF.

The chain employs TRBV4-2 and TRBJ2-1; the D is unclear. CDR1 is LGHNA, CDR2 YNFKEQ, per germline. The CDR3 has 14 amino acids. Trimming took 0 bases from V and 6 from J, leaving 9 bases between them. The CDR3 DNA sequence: TGTGCCAGCAGCCAAGATCCGCTGGCCAATGAGCAGTTCTTC. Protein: CASSQDPLANEQFF.

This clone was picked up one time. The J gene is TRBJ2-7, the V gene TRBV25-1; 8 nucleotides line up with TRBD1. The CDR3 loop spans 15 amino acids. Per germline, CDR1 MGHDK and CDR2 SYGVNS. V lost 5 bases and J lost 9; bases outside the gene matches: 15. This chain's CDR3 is CASSRSETGVSGQYF. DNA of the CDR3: TGTGCCAGCAGTAGATCCGAGACAGGGGTGAGTGGGCAGTACTTC.